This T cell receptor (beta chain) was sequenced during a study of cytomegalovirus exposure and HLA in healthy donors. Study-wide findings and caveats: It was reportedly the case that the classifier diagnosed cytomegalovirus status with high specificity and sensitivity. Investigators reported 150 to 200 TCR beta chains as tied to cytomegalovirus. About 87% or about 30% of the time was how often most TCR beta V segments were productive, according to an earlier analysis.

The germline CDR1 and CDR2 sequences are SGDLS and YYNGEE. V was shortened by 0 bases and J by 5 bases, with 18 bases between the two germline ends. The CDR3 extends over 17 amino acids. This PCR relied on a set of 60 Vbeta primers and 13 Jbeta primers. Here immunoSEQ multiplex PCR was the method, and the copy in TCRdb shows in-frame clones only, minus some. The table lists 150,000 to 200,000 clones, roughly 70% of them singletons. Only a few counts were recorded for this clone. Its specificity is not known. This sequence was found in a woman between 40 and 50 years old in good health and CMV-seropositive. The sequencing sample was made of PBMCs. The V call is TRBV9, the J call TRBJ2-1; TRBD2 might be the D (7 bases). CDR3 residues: CASSVEAGGALNNEQFF. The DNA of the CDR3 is TGTGCCAGCAGCGTAGAAGCTGGGGGGGCCTTGAACAATGAGCAGTTCTTC.